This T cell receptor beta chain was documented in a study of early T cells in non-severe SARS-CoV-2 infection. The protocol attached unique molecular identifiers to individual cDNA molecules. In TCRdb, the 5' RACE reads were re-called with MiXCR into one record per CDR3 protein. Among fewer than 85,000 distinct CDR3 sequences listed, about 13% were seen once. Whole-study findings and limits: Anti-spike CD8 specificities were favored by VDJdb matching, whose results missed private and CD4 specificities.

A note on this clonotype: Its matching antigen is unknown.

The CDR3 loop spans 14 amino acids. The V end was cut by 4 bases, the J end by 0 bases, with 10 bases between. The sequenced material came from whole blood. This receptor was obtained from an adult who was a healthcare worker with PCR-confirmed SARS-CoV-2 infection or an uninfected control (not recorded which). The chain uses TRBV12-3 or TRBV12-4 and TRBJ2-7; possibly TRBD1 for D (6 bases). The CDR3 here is CASSSGTLSYEQYF. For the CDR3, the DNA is TGTGCCAGCAGTTCCGGGACACTCTCCTACGAGCAGTACTTC.